This TCR beta chain stems from a study of blood T cell repertoires in COVID-19 (dated by TCRdb to about 2020). Broadly, across the study: Collaborator samples came from the United States, Italy and Spain and covered acute and convalescent phases of COVID-19. Where available, HLA class I and class II types were taken from metadata supplied by the sample provider and were not determined by assay-based typing. Nearly every sample came with metadata listing a de-identified subject ID, COVID-19 status, age in years and sex. The material from the prospective study consisted of cDNA or gDNA derived from T cells, B-cell-depleted T cells, or PBMCs. Subjects who had been exposed to COVID-19, were actively infected with it, or had recovered from it provided the deeply sampled blood TCRbeta repertoires that made up the dataset. The repertoires were released in a freely available public database meant as a resource for research on the immune response to SARS-CoV-2. The samples were drawn from two sources: the first 160 participants of the ongoing ImmuneRACE study, and 1,254 subjects contributed by 6 global collaborators. What the authors observed across the whole study: The amount of clinical and demographic metadata varied by source and participant and was provided uncurated.

The CDR3 runs 16 residues from the cysteine to the phenylalanine. Only the CDR3 DNA is retained, 48 bases long and in frame from the first base. From V the trimming removes 0 bases and from J it removes 4 bases, while the gene matches leave 9 bases of the junction unaccounted for. CDR1 and CDR2 are read off the germline V gene as SGHDT and YYEEEE. TCRbeta CDR3 regions were amplified from genomic DNA by means of the immunoSEQ Assay, a bias-controlled multiplex PCR. The authors processed their data as follows. The number of nucleated cells in each sample was estimated by amplification of reference gene primers within the assay. Sequence reads were collapsed and filtered to measure the absolute abundance of every unique TCRbeta CDR3 rearrangement. For each sample, productive Simpson clonality was calculated as the square root of Simpson's diversity index across productive rearrangements. TCRdb provides this immuneACCESS table in a form limited to in-frame rearrangements. Some clones are lacking; in checked studies, under half of them reflect an unresolved V gene, and why the rest are absent is not known. The V and J calls and clone size were taken over from that table, and D and trimming were inferred from the DNA. Recorded for this sample are about 44,000 clones; over 80% of them occurred a single time. Together, the top ten hold approximately 1.5% of the sample.

Details on this clone: No cognate antigen has been identified for it. No qualities accompany the bases; no much larger clone lies one base away.

The collaborating institutions used their own protocols to collect whole blood in K2EDTA tubes. For TCRbeta analysis, collaborators shipped samples as frozen whole blood, isolated PBMCs, or DNA extracted from either of those sample types. The sequence is built from TRBV5-6 and TRBJ1-2, with 7 bases in between that match TRBD1. The sample comprised peripheral blood. The source is a woman in her thirties or forties with acute or convalescent COVID-19. The encoded CDR3 is CASSLDPSRGAYGYTF. The DNA is TGTGCCAGCAGCTTGGACCCCTCCAGGGGGGCCTATGGCTACACCTTC.